The clone carrying this T cell receptor beta chain was detected many times. One end of the junction does not line up with germline, which may come from a read error. This record comes from a study of regulatory T cells in long-lasting Graves disease. The CDR3 loop spans 15 amino acids. Germline lookup yields CDR1 MNHEY and CDR2 SMNVEV (reference sequence). The time point: newly diagnosed GD, antithyroid drugs for less than 3 months. PBMCs were the source of the RNA used for TCR sequencing. iRepertoire HTBI primers and Arm-PCR of CDR3 regions built TCR beta libraries. One entry per CDR3 protein, called by TCRdb with MiXCR from the multiplex PCR reads. The sample records 200,000 to 250,000 distinct CDR3 sequences, roughly a fifth being singletons. This same sample was also taken into another study, of T cells in Graves' hyperthyroidism and ophthalmopathy. That study reports: The HTBI primer set drove a first-round RT-PCR of the TCR CDR3. Model-based prediction identified ophthalmopathy a median 6.5 months prior to its onset.

The gene calls are TRBV27 and TRBJ2-3, with TRBD1 matching 8 bases. The starting material was peripheral blood mononuclear cells (PBMCs), obtained at new diagnosis, from a patient treated with antithyroid drugs. This TCR came from a woman younger than 45 with Graves disease. CDR3 sequence: CVSKRQGLGTDTQYF. DNA of the CDR3: TGTGTCAGCAAGAGACAGGGGCTTGGTACAGATACGCAGTATTTT.